This T cell receptor (beta chain) was documented in a study of T cells after yellow fever vaccination. A process of 5'RACE template switching, which added a universal primer site and UMIs, was used to make TCR cDNA. TCRdb reanalysed the 5' RACE reads using MiXCR and keeps one entry per CDR3 protein. The table has 620,000 or so distinct CDR3 sequences, about 12% seen once. This clonotype was recorded a few times. Antigen: not known. Study-level points and caveats: A small proportion of clonotypes was detected in both the CD4 and CD8 compartments. Contaminants from the bulk population, in the form of abundant clonotypes, could be found in FACS-sorted repertoires. After the booster, roughly 96% of CD4 and 75% to 90% of CD8 primary-response clones were re-detected.

The sample was PBMCs, taken on the day of the yellow fever booster vaccination. This clonotype originated in a man aged 25-40 years who received the YFV17D yellow fever vaccine.

CDR3 sequence reads: CASSLLHTGGSGELFF. For the CDR3, the DNA is TGTGCCAGCAGCCTCCTACACACAGGGGGGTCCGGGGAGCTGTTTTTT. The chain uses TRBV3-1 and TRBJ2-2; TRBD1 matches at 8 bases. Per the germline V gene, CDR1 is LGHDT and CDR2 is YNNKEL (reference sequence). This CDR3 has 16 amino acids. V shed 4 bases, J shed 6 bases, and the junction held 10 bases outside the gene matches.